The rows below give T cell receptor beta chains drawn from one sample of a study of blood T cells in healthy people across ages. TCRdb independently ran MiXCR on the 5' RACE reads; one entry per CDR3 protein. The sample includes fewer than 650,000 distinct CDR3 sequences, around a quarter of them seen just once. Separately, the same data were catalogued under a study of T cells of mothers and their children.

The specimen was blood. These receptors were collected from a boy younger than 10 in good health. CDR3s include the opening cysteine and the closing phenylalanine or tryptophan. A D gene is named only where the DNA matches it firmly. Clone size is not always given. Where it is, it says once, few, many or a class for expanded clones.

- | - | TRBJ1-2 | TRBV12-3/TRBV12-4 | CASSLRQIGYTF | TGTGCCAGCAGTTTGAGGCAGATTGGCTACACCTTC
- | TRBD2 | TRBJ2-5 | TRBV7-8 | CASSPGLALENERFF | TGTGCCAGCAGCCCGGGACTAGCGCTCGAAAATGAGCGGTTCTTC
once | - | TRBJ1-6 | TRBV18 | CASSPSPPYNSPLHF | TGTGCCAGCTCACCAAGCCCGCCCTATAATTCACCCCTCCACTTT
few | TRBD1 | TRBJ2-7 | TRBV4-1 | CASSPPGQTYEQYF | TGCGCCAGCAGTCCCCCGGGACAGACCTACGAGCAGTACTTC
- | - | TRBJ1-2 | TRBV5-5 | CASSLATGSGDGYTF | TGTGCCAGCAGCTTGGCGACCGGGAGCGGGGATGGCTACACCTTC
- | - | TRBJ2-7 | TRBV6-5 | CASSSGYYNYEQYF | TGTGCCAGCAGCTCCGGGTACTACAACTACGAGCAGTACTTC
few | TRBD2 | TRBJ2-3 | TRBV27 | CASSRTSGGISDTQYF | TGTGCCAGCAGCCGGACTAGCGGGGGTATATCAGATACGCAGTATTTT
few | - | TRBJ1-2 | TRBV7-9 | CASSFDRAGYTF | TGTGCCAGCAGCTTTGACCGGGCTGGCTACACCTTC
- | TRBD2 | TRBJ2-4 | TRBV6-1 | CASSEFGRAAKNIQYF | TGTGCCAGCAGTGAATTTGGGAGGGCCGCCAAAAACATTCAGTACTTC
many | TRBD1 | TRBJ2-5 | TRBV29-1 | CSARDSGETQYF | TGCAGCGCCAGGGACAGCGGAGAGACCCAGTACTTC
- | TRBD2 | TRBJ2-1 | TRBV29-1 | CSVRGESSYNEQFF | TGCAGCGTACGGGGGGAGAGCTCCTACAATGAGCAGTTCTTC
few | - | TRBJ2-3 | TRBV5-1 | CASSSNTDTQYF | TGCGCCAGCAGCTCGAACACAGATACGCAGTATTTT
- | - | TRBJ2-4 | TRBV7-9 | CASSSAAKHIQYF | TGTGCCAGCAGCTCCGCCGCAAAACACATTCAGTACTTC
- | - | TRBJ2-5 | TRBV19 | CATVDPGGDQETPYF | TGTGCCACCGTGGACCCCGGGGGCGACCAAGAGACCCCGTACTTC
few | TRBD1 | TRBJ2-5 | TRBV3-1 | CASSQVGQGRQTQYF | TGTGCCAGCAGCCAAGTGGGACAGGGGAGGCAGACCCAGTACTTC
- | - | TRBJ2-5 | TRBV20-1 | CSASQGQETQYF | TGCAGTGCTAGCCAGGGCCAAGAGACCCAGTACTTC
- | TRBD2 | TRBJ2-5 | TRBV5-1 | CASSLAGGPTGEQYF | TGCGCCAGCAGCTTAGCGGGAGGGCCGACGGGGGAGCAGTACTTC
few | TRBD1 | TRBJ2-5 | TRBV12-3/TRBV12-4 | CASRPDGTGYQETQYF | TGTGCCAGCAGACCCGACGGGACAGGGTATCAAGAGACCCAGTACTTC
few | TRBD2 | TRBJ2-7 | TRBV10-3 | CAIRASGTSSPYEQYF | TGTGCCATCAGAGCCTCCGGGACTAGCAGCCCCTACGAGCAGTACTTC
- | - | TRBJ2-1 | TRBV10-3 | CAISEGETDEQFF | TGTGCCATCAGTGAGGGGGAGACGGACGAGCAGTTCTTC
- | TRBD2 | TRBJ2-7 | TRBV7-8 | CASSLGGGGLGAYEQYF | TGTGCCAGCAGCTTAGGGGGTGGGGGACTAGGGGCCTACGAGCAGTACTTC
- | - | TRBJ1-3 | TRBV7-9 | CASSLERIGDGNTIYF | TGTGCCAGCAGCTTAGAGAGGATAGGGGATGGAAACACCATATATTTT
- | - | TRBJ2-7 | TRBV20-1 | CSARDASTVLDEQYF | TGCAGTGCTAGAGACGCGAGCACAGTCCTGGACGAGCAGTACTTC
- | TRBD2 | TRBJ2-3 | TRBV2 | CASSGSGGTDTQYF | TGTGCCAGCAGTGGAAGCGGGGGCACAGATACGCAGTATTTT
- | TRBD1 | TRBJ2-3 | TRBV6-2/TRBV6-3 | CASEDGTGGTDTQYF | TGTGCCAGCGAAGACGGGACAGGGGGGACAGATACGCAGTATTTT
- | - | TRBJ1-1 | TRBV12-5 | CASGFGWGTEAFF | TGTGCTAGTGGTTTTGGGTGGGGTACTGAAGCTTTCTTT
few | - | TRBJ2-2 | TRBV4-3 | CASSQQGNTGELFF | TGCGCCAGCAGCCAACAGGGTAACACCGGGGAGCTGTTTTTT
- | - | TRBJ1-5 | TRBV10-3 | CAISGALNQPQHF | TGTGCCATCAGTGGAGCCCTCAATCAGCCCCAGCATTTT
- | - | TRBJ1-5 | TRBV20-1 | CSARDGGDNQPQHF | TGCAGTGCTAGAGATGGGGGGGACAATCAGCCCCAGCATTTT
- | - | TRBJ2-5 | TRBV7-7 | CASSLSAQTGETQYF | TGTGCTAGCAGCTTATCAGCGCAGACCGGAGAGACCCAGTACTTC
- | TRBD2 | TRBJ2-4 | TRBV29-1 | CSVEGSGTSGTQNIQYF | TGCAGCGTTGAAGGATCCGGGACTAGCGGGACCCAAAACATTCAGTACTTC
- | TRBD1 | TRBJ2-4 | TRBV28 | CASSFPTGVIQYF | TGTGCCAGCAGTTTTCCGACAGGGGTAATTCAGTACTTC
- | - | TRBJ2-7 | TRBV20-1 | CSASRGRWDEQYF | TGCAGTGCTAGTAGGGGCCGGTGGGACGAGCAGTACTTC